In this sample, the clone carrying this T cell receptor beta chain turned up a few times. TCRdb independently ran MiXCR on the 5' RACE reads; one entry per CDR3 protein. The sample consists of fewer than 150,000 distinct CDR3 sequences, approximately 17% of them appearing once. CDR3 length equals 14 residues. With 6 bases removed from V and 6 bases from J, the gap between germline ends came to 18 bases. Looked up from germline, CDR1 is SGHRS and CDR2 is YFSETQ. The data stem from a study of T-cell memory formation after mild COVID-19. The gene calls are TRBV5-1 and TRBJ1-1, with a possible D match to TRBD1 (5 bases). Sequences were obtained from PBMCs or a T cell subset sorted from them (not recorded which). The TCR was taken from a man younger than 35 who had mild COVID-19 (a few samples of this study predate the infection). Cell type and time point are not known. In DNA form, the CDR3 reads TGCGCCAGCACCACCGGGGACCCGGGGGCTGAAGCTTTCTTT. Its protein is CASTTGDPGAEAFF. Supplemented by reference TRBV5-1 and TRBJ1-1, the full variable domain reads KAGVTQTPRYLIKTRGQQVTLSCSPISGHRSVSWYQQTPGQGLQFLFEYFSETQRNKGNFPGRFSGRQFSNSRSEMNVSTLELGDSALYLCASTTGDPGAEAFFGQGTRLTVV.